This T cell receptor (beta chain) was captured by sequencing in a study of blood T cell repertoires in COVID-19. The assay was immunoSEQ multiplex PCR, and TCRdb's table has in-frame clones only and misses some. Of hundreds of thousands of clones listed, over 75% were seen once; the top ten hold under 0.95%. V lost 6 bases, J lost 0 bases, and 15 bases lay in between. Germline loops: CDR1 MNHEY, CDR2 SVGAGI. This CDR3 has 15 amino acids. Material: peripheral blood. This receptor was obtained from a woman under 40 with acute or convalescent COVID-19. The chain is built from TRBV6-5 and TRBJ2-7, with D possibly being TRBD1 (6 bases). CDR3 sequence: CASRQTGLSSYEQYF. CDR3 DNA: TGTGCCAGCAGACAGACAGGCTTGAGCTCCTACGAGCAGTACTTC.